This T cell receptor (beta chain) stems from a study of Ad26.COV2.S vaccination and SARS-CoV-2 variants. Findings of the study overall: An underestimation of total T cell responses may have resulted from the TCR breadth and depth analyses.

The table came from immunoSEQ multiplex PCR; TCRdb's copy has only in-frame clones and leaves some out. The sample holds 300,000 to 350,000 clones, roughly 80% seen once. Trimming took 5 bases from V and 4 from J, leaving 11 bases between them. CDR1 is LNHDA, CDR2 SQIVND, per germline (reference sequence). The CDR3 extends over 14 amino acids. Note on this clone: Its target is unknown.

The treatment here: roughly 18 received Ad26.COV2.S at low or high dose, single or two shots; roughly five received placebo; per-sample allocation not given. Day 63 after the first injection of vaccine or placebo was the sampling time. V is TRBV19 and J is TRBJ2-2; D ambiguous. The source of this sequence is a person between 18 and 59 years old who received the Ad26.COV2.S COVID-19 vaccine or a placebo. This material consisted of peripheral blood, taken in a trial of Ad26.COV2.S vaccine versus placebo. The CDR3 protein is CASSHSQATGELFF. For the CDR3, the DNA is TGTGCCAGTAGTCACAGTCAGGCCACCGGGGAGCTGTTTTTT.